The 9 T cell receptor beta chains listed next were all sequenced from one sample in a study of T cells in Graves' hyperthyroidism and ophthalmopathy. TCR beta CDR3 region amplification was performed from RNA transcripts. First-round RT-PCR with HTBI primers amplified the TCR CDR3 region. Via MiXCR, TCRdb re-called the multiplex PCR reads, giving one row per CDR3 protein. Of 200,000 to 250,000 distinct CDR3 sequences listed, about 17% are singletons. Material for sequencing was blood. These receptors all stem from a woman in her fifties or sixties with Graves' hyperthyroidism.

This clonotype has more than one count but fewer than ten. This rearrangement joins TRBV20-1 to TRBJ2-7; D uncertain. The CDR3 runs to 15 residues. From germline, CDR1 is DFQATT and CDR2 SNEGSKA (reference sequence). Deletions cut 0 bases from V and 4 bases from J, with 16 bases between. CDR3: CSARDSATQLYEQYF. Here the CDR3 DNA reads TGCAGTGCTAGAGATTCGGCCACCCAACTTTACGAGCAGTACTTC.

The V call is TRBV12-3 or TRBV12-4, the J call TRBJ2-7; weak D call: TRBD2 (6 bases). This CDR3 region has 14 residues. Trimming stripped 5 bases from V and 4 bases from J, with 15 bases between. CDR3: CASSAGTSYYEQYF. The CDR3 DNA reads TGTGCCAGCAGTGCCGGGACTTCTTATTACGAGCAGTACTTC.

In this sample, this clonotype turned up many times. The chain links TRBV7-9 to TRBJ2-3; 10 bases align to TRBD2. In germline, CDR1 is SEHNR, CDR2 FQNEAQ (reference sequence). The trim removed 5 bases at V and 5 bases at J, leaving 7 bases unmatched. The CDR3 runs to 15 residues. The CDR3 region is CASSPWTSGLDTQYF. CDR3 coding DNA: TGTGCCAGCAGCCCCTGGACTAGCGGTTTAGATACGCAGTATTTT.

The J gene is TRBJ2-5, the V gene TRBV2; maybe TRBD2 (6 bases). Trimming left V 8 bases short and J 7 bases short, with 20 bases between. The germline CDR1 and CDR2 sequences are SNHLY and FYNNEI. The CDR3 loop spans 14 amino acids. The CDR3 DNA is TGTGCCAGCGATCGGGACTCTATAAGGGGGACCCAGTACTTC. Protein: CASDRDSIRGTQYF.

This clonotype was counted only a few times. The chain recombines TRBV5-6 with TRBJ1-2; D is unclear. The V gene's germline CDR1 is SGHDT and CDR2 YYEEEE. This CDR3 contains 15 residues. Between the trimmed V and J ends, which lost 0 bases and 4 bases, there was a span of 13 bases. As DNA, the CDR3 is TGTGCCAGCAGCTTGGTACACGGCTGGAGCTATGGCTACACCTTC. Encoded protein: CASSLVHGWSYGYTF.

This clonotype came up many times. V usage is TRBV24-1 and J usage is TRBJ2-1, with D possibly TRBD1 on 6 matching bases. V was trimmed by 5 bases and J by 4 bases, leaving 17 bases between them. Germline CDR1 KGHDR, CDR2 SFDVKD. The CDR3 totals 16 residues. CDR3 nucleotide sequence: TGTGCCACCAGTGCAGGGGTCCATAACACATACAATGAGCAGTTCTTC. As protein: CATSAGVHNTYNEQFF.

This clonotype was recorded many times. The CDR3 sequence: CASSLDSGMTYEQYF. CDR3 nucleotide sequence: TGCGCCAGCAGCCTGGATAGCGGGATGACCTACGAGCAGTACTTC. The genes are TRBV5-1 and TRBJ2-7; 8 bases map to TRBD2. The V segment lost 4 bases and the J segment 2 bases; nucleotides outside the gene matches: 8. CDR1 is SGHRS, CDR2 YFSETQ, per germline. The CDR3 is made up of 15 amino acids.

This clonotype was recorded many times. The rearrangement links TRBV6-1 to TRBJ2-1, with a weak D call TRBD2 (6 bases). Trimming stripped 4 bases from V and 0 bases from J, with 7 bases between. The CDR3 loop spans 14 amino acids. Germline V gives CDR1 MNHNS, CDR2 SASEGT. The CDR3 DNA follows: TGTGCCAGCAGTGGACTAGTCTCCTACAATGAGCAGTTCTTC. Translation gives CASSGLVSYNEQFF.

This clonotype was seen repeatedly, ten times or more. The chain carries TRBV6-2 or TRBV6-3 and TRBJ2-5; D gene ambiguous. Between the trimmed V and J ends, which lost 4 bases and 2 bases, there was a span of 8 bases. CDR3 length: 13 amino acids. The germline V gene encodes CDR1 MNHEY and CDR2 SVGEGT. As DNA, the CDR3 is TGTGCCAGCAGTTTCGGCAGACAAGAGACCCAGTACTTC. Protein: CASSFGRQETQYF.